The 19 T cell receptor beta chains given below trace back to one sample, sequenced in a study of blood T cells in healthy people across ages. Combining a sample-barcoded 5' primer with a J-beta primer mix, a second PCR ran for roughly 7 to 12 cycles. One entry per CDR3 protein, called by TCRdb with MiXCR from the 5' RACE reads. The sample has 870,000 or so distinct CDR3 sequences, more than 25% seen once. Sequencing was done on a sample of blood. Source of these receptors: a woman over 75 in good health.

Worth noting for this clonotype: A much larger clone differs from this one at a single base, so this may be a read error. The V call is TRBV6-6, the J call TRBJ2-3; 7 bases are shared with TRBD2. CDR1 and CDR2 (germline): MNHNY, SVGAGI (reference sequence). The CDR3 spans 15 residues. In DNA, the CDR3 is TGTGCCGGCAGTTCCGCGAGGACTAGAGAAGATACGCAGTATTTT. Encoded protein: CAGSSARTREDTQYF.

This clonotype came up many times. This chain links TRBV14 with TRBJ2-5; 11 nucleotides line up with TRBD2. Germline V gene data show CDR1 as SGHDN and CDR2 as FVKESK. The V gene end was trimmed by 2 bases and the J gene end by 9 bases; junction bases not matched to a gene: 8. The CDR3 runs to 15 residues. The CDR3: CASSQRTSGFGSQYF. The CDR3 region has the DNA TGTGCCAGCAGCCAAAGGACTAGCGGGTTTGGGTCCCAGTACTTC. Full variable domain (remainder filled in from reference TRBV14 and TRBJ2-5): EAGVTQFPSHSVIEKGQTVTLRCDPISGHDNLYWYRRVMGKEIKFLLHFVKESKQDESGMPNNRFLAERTGGTYSTLKVQPAELEDSGVYFCASSQRTSGFGSQYFGPGTRLLVL.

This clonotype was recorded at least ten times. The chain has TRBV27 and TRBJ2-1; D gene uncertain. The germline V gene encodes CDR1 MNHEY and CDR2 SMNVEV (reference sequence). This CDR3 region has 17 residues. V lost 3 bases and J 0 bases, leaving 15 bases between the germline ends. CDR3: CASSFGTVLGSYNEQFF. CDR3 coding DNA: TGTGCCAGCAGTTTCGGTACTGTTTTGGGCTCCTACAATGAGCAGTTCTTC.

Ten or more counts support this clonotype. CDR3 sequence reads: CSATPDSQETQYF. The CDR3 nucleotides read TGCAGTGCCACTCCGGACAGTCAAGAGACCCAGTACTTC. J is TRBJ2-5 and V is TRBV20-1, with D possibly TRBD1 on 6 matching bases. V was trimmed by 6 bases and J by 2 bases, leaving 13 bases between them. The CDR3 spans 13 residues. Germline V gene data show CDR1 as DFQATT and CDR2 as SNEGSKA (reference sequence).

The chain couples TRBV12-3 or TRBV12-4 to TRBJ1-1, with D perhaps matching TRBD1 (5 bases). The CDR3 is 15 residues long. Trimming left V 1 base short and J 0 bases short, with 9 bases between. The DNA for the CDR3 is TGTGCCAGCAGTTTAGAGGGGACGGTGAACACTGAAGCTTTCTTT. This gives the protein CASSLEGTVNTEAFF.

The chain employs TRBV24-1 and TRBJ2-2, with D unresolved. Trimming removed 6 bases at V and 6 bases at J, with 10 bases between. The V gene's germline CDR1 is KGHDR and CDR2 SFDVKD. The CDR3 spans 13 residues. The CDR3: CATSRAQPGELFF. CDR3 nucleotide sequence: TGTGCCACCAGTAGAGCCCAGCCCGGGGAGCTGTTTTTT.

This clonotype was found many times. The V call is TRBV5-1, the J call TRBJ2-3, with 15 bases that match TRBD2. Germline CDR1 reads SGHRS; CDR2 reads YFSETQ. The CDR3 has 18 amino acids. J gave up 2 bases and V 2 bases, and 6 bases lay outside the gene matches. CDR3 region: CASSLPGLAGGITDTQYF. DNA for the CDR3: TGCGCCAGCAGCTTACCTGGACTAGCGGGGGGGATCACAGATACGCAGTATTTT.

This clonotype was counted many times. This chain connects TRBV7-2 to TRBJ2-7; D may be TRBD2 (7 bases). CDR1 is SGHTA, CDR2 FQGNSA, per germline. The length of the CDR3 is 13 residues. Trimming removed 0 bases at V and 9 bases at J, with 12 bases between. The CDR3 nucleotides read TGTGCCAGCAGCTTAGCGGGGGGGCCTTGGCAGTACTTC. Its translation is CASSLAGGPWQYF.

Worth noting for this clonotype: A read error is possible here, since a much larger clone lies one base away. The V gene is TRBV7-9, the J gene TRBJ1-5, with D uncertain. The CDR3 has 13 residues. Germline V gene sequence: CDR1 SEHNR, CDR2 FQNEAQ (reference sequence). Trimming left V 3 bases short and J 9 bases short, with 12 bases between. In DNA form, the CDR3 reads TGTGCCAGCAGCTTCGACGGCTTTGTGCCCCAGCATTTT. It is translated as CASSFDGFVPQHF.

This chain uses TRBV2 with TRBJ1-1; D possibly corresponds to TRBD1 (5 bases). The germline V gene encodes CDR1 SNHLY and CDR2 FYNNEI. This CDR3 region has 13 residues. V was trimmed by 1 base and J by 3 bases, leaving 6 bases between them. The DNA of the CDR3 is TGTGCCAGCAGTGAAGTGGGGGACACTGAAGCTTTCTTT. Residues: CASSEVGDTEAFF.

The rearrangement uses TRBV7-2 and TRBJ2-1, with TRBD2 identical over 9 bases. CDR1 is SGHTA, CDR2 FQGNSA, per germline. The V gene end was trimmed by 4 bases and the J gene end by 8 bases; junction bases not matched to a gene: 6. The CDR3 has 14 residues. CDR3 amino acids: CASSSGGLAYEQFF. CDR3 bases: TGTGCCAGCAGCTCAGGGGGACTAGCTTATGAGCAGTTCTTC.

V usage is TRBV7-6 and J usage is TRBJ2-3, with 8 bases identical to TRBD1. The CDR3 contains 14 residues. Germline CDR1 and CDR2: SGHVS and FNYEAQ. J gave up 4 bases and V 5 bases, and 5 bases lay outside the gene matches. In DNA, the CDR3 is TGTGCCAGCAGCACCGGACAGGGCGCAGATACGCAGTATTTT. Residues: CASSTGQGADTQYF.

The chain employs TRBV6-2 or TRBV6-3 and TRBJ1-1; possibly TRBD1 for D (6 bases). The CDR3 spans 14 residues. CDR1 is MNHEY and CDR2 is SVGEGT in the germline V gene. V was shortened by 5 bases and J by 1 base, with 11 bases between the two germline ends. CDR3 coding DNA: TGTGCCAGCAGTGAAGGACAGCAGAACACTGAAGCTTTCTTT. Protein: CASSEGQQNTEAFF.

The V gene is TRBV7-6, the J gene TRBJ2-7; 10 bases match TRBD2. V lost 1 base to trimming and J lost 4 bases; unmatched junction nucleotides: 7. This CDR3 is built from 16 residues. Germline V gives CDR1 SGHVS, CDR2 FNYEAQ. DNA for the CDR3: TGTGCCAGCAGCTTAGTCCCTAGCGGGGGTTCGTACGAGCAGTACTTC. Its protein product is CASSLVPSGGSYEQYF.

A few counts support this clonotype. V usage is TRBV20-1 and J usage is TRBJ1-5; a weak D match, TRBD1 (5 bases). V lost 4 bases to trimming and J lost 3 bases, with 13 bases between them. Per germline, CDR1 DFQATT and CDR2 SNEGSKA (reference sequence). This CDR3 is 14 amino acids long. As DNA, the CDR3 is TGCAGTGCTATATCCAGACAGCACAATCAGCCCCAGCATTTT. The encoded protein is CSAISRQHNQPQHF.

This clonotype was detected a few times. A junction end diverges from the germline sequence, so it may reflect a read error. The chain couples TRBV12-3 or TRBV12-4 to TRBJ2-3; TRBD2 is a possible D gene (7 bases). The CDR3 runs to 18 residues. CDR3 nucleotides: TGTGCCAGCAGTTTAGCGCTTGGGGGGGGCGATAGCACAGATGCGCAGTATTTT. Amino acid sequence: CASSLALGGGDSTDAQYF.

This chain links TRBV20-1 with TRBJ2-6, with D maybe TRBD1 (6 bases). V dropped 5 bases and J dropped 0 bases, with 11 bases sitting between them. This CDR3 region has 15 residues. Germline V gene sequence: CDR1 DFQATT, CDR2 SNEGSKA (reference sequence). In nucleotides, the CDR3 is TGCAGTGCTGCAGGGGATAACTCTGGGGCCAACGTCCTGACTTTC. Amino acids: CSAAGDNSGANVLTF.

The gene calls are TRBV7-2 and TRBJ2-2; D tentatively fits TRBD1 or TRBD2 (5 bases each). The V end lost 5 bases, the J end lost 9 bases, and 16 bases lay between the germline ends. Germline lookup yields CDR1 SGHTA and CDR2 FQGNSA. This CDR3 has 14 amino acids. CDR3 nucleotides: TGTGCCAGCAGCAACGGATTGGGGGTCCGGGAGCTGTTTTTT. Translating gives CASSNGLGVRELFF.

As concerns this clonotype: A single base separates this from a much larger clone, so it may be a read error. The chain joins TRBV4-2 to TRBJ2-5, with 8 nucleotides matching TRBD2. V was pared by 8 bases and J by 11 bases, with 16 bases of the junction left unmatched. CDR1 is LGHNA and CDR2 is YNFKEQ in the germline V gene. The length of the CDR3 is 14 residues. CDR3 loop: CASAIDGGGNEQYF. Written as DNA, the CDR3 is TGTGCCAGCGCCATCGACGGGGGGGGCAATGAGCAGTACTTC.